The 24 T cell receptor beta chains presented below share a single source sample, sequenced in a study of molecular identifiers for immune sequencing clone quantification. In TCRdb, the PCR reads were re-called with MiXCR into one record per CDR3 protein. The data contain about 320,000 distinct CDR3 sequences, 20% to 25% of them seen just once; the ten biggest clones take up more than 0.8%. Material: naive CD8+ T cells from blood, with Jurkat cell RNA spiked in. Subset indicated: FACS-sorted CD8+CD4-CCR7+CD45RA+ naive T cells. The source of these receptors is a human donor in good health. Some libraries in this study had Jurkat cell RNA spiked in.

Ten or more counts support this clonotype. V is TRBV7-9 and J is TRBJ1-5; possibly TRBD1 for D (6 bases). Trimming removed 0 bases at V and 5 bases at J, with 14 bases between. Germline CDR1 SEHNR, CDR2 FQNEAQ (reference sequence). This CDR3 has 16 amino acids. This CDR3 is CASSLAGTGTHQPQHF. The CDR3 coding sequence is TGTGCCAGCAGCTTAGCCGGTACAGGGACCCATCAGCCCCAGCATTTT. Full variable domain (remainder filled in from reference TRBV7-9 and TRBJ1-5): DTGVSQNPRHKITKRGQNVTFRCDPISEHNRLYWYRQTLGQGPEFLTYFQNEAQLEKSRLLSDRFSAERPKGSFSTLEIQRTEQGDSAMYLCASSLAGTGTHQPQHFGDGTRLSIL.

This clonotype occurred many times. The chain couples TRBV6-2 or TRBV6-3 to TRBJ2-7; the D is unclear. V dropped 0 bases and J dropped 5 bases, with 5 bases sitting between them. Germline V gene lookup returns CDR1 MNHEY and CDR2 SVGEGT. This CDR3 region has 12 residues. The CDR3 DNA sequence: TGTGCCAGCAGTTACTCAGCCCACGAGCAGTACTTC. It is translated as CASSYSAHEQYF.

This clonotype has at least ten counts. The chain joins TRBV4-2 to TRBJ2-3; 12 positions agree with TRBD2. Per germline, CDR1 LGHNA and CDR2 YNFKEQ. Trimming took 11 bases from V and 5 from J; bases not matched to a gene: 11. This CDR3 contains 15 residues. CDR3 residues: CAAALAGGGGDTQYF. The CDR3, as DNA: TGTGCCGCAGCACTAGCGGGAGGTGGTGGAGATACGCAGTATTTT.

Worth noting for this clonotype: Since the CDR3 does not end with the conserved phenylalanine or tryptophan, this likely comes from a read error. The rearrangement joins TRBV7-9 to TRBJ2-1, with D tentatively TRBD1 (6 bases). V lost 0 bases and J lost 7, with 22 bases in between. The length of the CDR3 is 18 residues. The germline CDR1 and CDR2 sequences are SEHNR and FQNEAQ (reference sequence). This chain's CDR3 is CASSLATGGYVLSNEQFL. Here the CDR3 DNA reads TGTGCCAGCAGCTTAGCGACAGGAGGATATGTTTTGTCGAATGAGCAGTTCCTC.

This clonotype was observed many times. This chain connects TRBV20-1 to TRBJ2-3; D might be TRBD2 (5 bases). Germline values: CDR1 DFQATT, CDR2 SNEGSKA (reference sequence). The CDR3 extends over 15 amino acids. With 0 bases removed from V and 2 bases from J, the gap between germline ends came to 12 bases. CDR3 coding DNA: TGCAGTGCTAGAGATTTGGACTTACACACAGATACGCAGTATTTT. Translated, it gives CSARDLDLHTDTQYF.

This clonotype was seen many times. The rearrangement links TRBV9 to TRBJ2-3; TRBD1 might be the D (5 bases). Trimming removed 0 bases from V and 1 base from J, with 9 bases in between. Germline CDR1 and CDR2: SGDLS and YYNGEE. The CDR3 is 15 amino acids. The CDR3 DNA reads TGTGCCAGCAGCGTAGAGGGGTATGGCACAGATACGCAGTATTTT. Its protein product is CASSVEGYGTDTQYF. The full variable domain, with the rest looked up from reference TRBV9 and TRBJ2-3, is DSGVTQTPKHLITATGQRVTLRCSPRSGDLSVYWYQQSLDQGLQFLIQYYNGEERAKGNILERFSAQQFPDLHSELNLSSLELGDSALYFCASSVEGYGTDTQYFGPGTRLTVL.

Points on this clonotype: Germline and junction disagree at one end, which may indicate a read error. The J gene is TRBJ2-1, the V gene TRBV27, with D perhaps matching TRBD1 (5 bases). Germline values: CDR1 MNHEY, CDR2 SMNVEV (reference sequence). CDR3 length equals 14 residues. The CDR3: CASSLQGTYNEQSF. CDR3 sequence (DNA): TGTGCCAGCAGTCTCCAGGGAACCTACAATGAGCAGTCCTTC.

This clonotype was seen repeatedly, ten times or more. This chain connects TRBV5-4 to TRBJ2-7; possibly TRBD2 for D (6 bases). Trimming stripped 1 base from V and 0 bases from J, with 11 bases between. Looked up from germline, CDR1 is SGHNT and CDR2 is YYREEE (reference sequence). The length of the CDR3 is 15 residues. CDR3 sequence: CASSLLVGSSYEQYF. CDR3 DNA: TGTGCCAGCAGCTTGTTGGTCGGGAGCTCCTACGAGCAGTACTTC.

About this clonotype: The germline gene is not matched at one end of the junction; a read error may be the cause. The chain recombines TRBV5-1 with TRBJ1-1; 7 nucleotides match TRBD1. Germline V gene data show CDR1 as SGHRS and CDR2 as YFSETQ. The CDR3 sequence is 12 residues long. The CDR3 loop is CDSSLTGTEAFF. The CDR3 DNA sequence: TGCGACAGCAGCCTGACAGGGACTGAAGCTTTCTTT.

This clonotype was counted ten times or more. The chain's CDR3 is CASSFGVEAIDTQYF. In nucleotides, the CDR3 is TGTGCCAGCAGTTTTGGTGTGGAAGCTATAGATACGCAGTATTTT. The V gene is TRBV12-3 or TRBV12-4, the J gene TRBJ2-3; the D is unclear. This CDR3 contains 15 residues. Trimming took 3 bases from V and 5 from J, leaving 15 bases between them.

The V and J genes are TRBV3-1 and TRBJ2-2; 12 positions match TRBD2. V was pared by 0 bases and J by 0 bases, with 5 bases of the junction left unmatched. The germline CDR1 and CDR2 sequences are LGHDT and YNNKEL (reference sequence). This CDR3 has 19 amino acids. The CDR3 loop reads CASSQDLAGGLANTGELFF. The DNA of the CDR3 is TGTGCCAGCAGCCAAGATCTAGCGGGGGGGCTCGCGAACACCGGGGAGCTGTTTTTT.

Ten or more counts support this clonotype. The chain joins TRBV7-2 to TRBJ1-5; D is unresolved. Trimming removed 3 bases at V and 6 bases at J, with 6 bases between. The CDR3 extends over 12 amino acids. The germline CDR1 and CDR2 sequences are SGHTA and FQGNSA. The CDR3 DNA is TGTGCCAGCAGCTTCCTTGGTCAGCCCCAGCATTTT. This sequence encodes CASSFLGQPQHF. The full variable domain, in which reference TRBV7-2 and TRBJ1-5 provide the parts outside the CDR3, is GAGVSQSPSNKVTEKGKDVELRCDPISGHTALYWYRQSLGQGLEFLIYFQGNSAPDKSGLPSDRFSAERTGGSVSTLTIQRTQQEDSAVYLCASSFLGQPQHFGDGTRLSIL.

This clonotype was counted many times. The chain uses TRBV12-3 or TRBV12-4 and TRBJ1-1, with D uncertain. Trimming cost V 6 bases and J 2 bases, with 10 bases left between them. This CDR3 is 13 amino acids long. For the CDR3, the DNA is TGTGCCAGCAGCCCAGAAGGAAACACTGAAGCTTTCTTT. Residues: CASSPEGNTEAFF.

In this sample, this clonotype turned up many times. The chain recombines TRBV30 with TRBJ2-7; no clear D. The CDR3 extends over 11 amino acids. Trimming stripped 2 bases from V and 7 bases from J, with 9 bases between. Germline CDR1 and CDR2: GTSNPN and SVGIG (reference sequence). The CDR3 is CAWSYLGEQYF. The CDR3 nucleotides read TGTGCCTGGAGTTACCTGGGGGAGCAGTACTTC.

The chain has TRBV4-3 and TRBJ2-1, with TRBD2 matching over 9 bases. This CDR3 is 16 amino acids long. CDR1 is LGHNA, CDR2 YSLEER, per germline. Trimming cost V 3 bases and J 9 bases; bases outside gene matches: 12. The CDR3 sequence: CASSHSGASGIFEQFF. CDR3 nucleotides: TGCGCCAGCAGCCATTCTGGGGCTAGCGGGATTTTTGAGCAGTTCTTC.

This clonotype was found a few times. The rearrangement uses TRBV11-2 and TRBJ2-2, with unresolved D. Germline V gives CDR1 SGHAT, CDR2 FQNNGV. The ends were cut back, 5 bases at V and 6 bases at J, with 13 bases in the middle. This CDR3 is 14 amino acids long. The CDR3 spells CASSRPGRSGELFF. In DNA, the CDR3 is TGTGCCAGCAGCCGCCCAGGAAGATCCGGGGAGCTGTTTTTT.

This clonotype was picked up a small number of times. The V gene is TRBV7-9, the J gene TRBJ2-3; possible D gene TRBD1, 5 bases. Between the trimmed V and J ends, which lost 4 bases and 6 bases, there was a span of 17 bases. Germline V gives CDR1 SEHNR, CDR2 FQNEAQ (reference sequence). There are 15 residues in the CDR3. This CDR3 reads CASSSRGFRADTQYF. CDR3 bases: TGTGCCAGCAGCTCTAGGGGCTTCCGGGCGGATACGCAGTATTTT. Filled out from reference TRBV7-9 and TRBJ2-3, the complete variable domain reads DTGVSQNPRHKITKRGQNVTFRCDPISEHNRLYWYRQTLGQGPEFLTYFQNEAQLEKSRLLSDRFSAERPKGSFSTLEIQRTEQGDSAMYLCASSSRGFRADTQYFGPGTRLTVL.

This clonotype was counted many times. The chain links TRBV11-2 to TRBJ2-7; D may be TRBD2 (5 bases). Germline assignment: CDR1 SGHAT and CDR2 FQNNGV. V was trimmed by 5 bases and J by 6 bases, leaving 11 bases between them. The CDR3 covers 12 residues. The CDR3 sequence: CASSQLVPEQYF. DNA of the CDR3: TGTGCCAGCAGCCAACTAGTCCCCGAGCAGTACTTC.

As regards this clonotype: A much larger clonotype is one base distant, so this may be a read error. The J gene is TRBJ1-1, the V gene TRBV29-1; D perhaps matches TRBD1 (5 bases). CDR1 SQVTM and CDR2 ANQGSEA come from the germline V gene. Between the trimmed V and J ends, which lost 6 bases and 0 bases, there was a span of 11 bases. The CDR3 is made up of 13 amino acids. CDR3 in amino acids: CSVQLGVNTEAFF. The CDR3 bases are TGCAGCGTACAACTGGGGGTGAACACTGAAGCTTTCTTT.

As to this clonotype: Germline is not matched at one junction end, which may reflect a read error. The chain has TRBV7-2 and TRBJ1-3; no clear D gene. CDR1 SGHTA and CDR2 FQGNSA come from the germline V gene. The CDR3 totals 15 residues. As DNA, the CDR3 is TGTGCCAGCAGTCCCTATCCCTCCTCTGAAAACACCATATATTTT. Protein: CASSPYPSSENTIYF.

There are many counts of this clonotype. The chain joins TRBV7-2 to TRBJ2-1, with 9 positions matching TRBD2. V lost 5 bases to trimming and J lost 4 bases; unmatched junction nucleotides: 6. The CDR3 is made up of 15 amino acids. Looked up from germline, CDR1 is SGHTA and CDR2 is FQGNSA. The CDR3, as DNA: TGTGCCAGCAGCCCCCTTAGCGGGGGATACAATGAGCAGTTCTTC. Translation gives CASSPLSGGYNEQFF.

The chain is built from TRBV28 and TRBJ2-5; TRBD1 matches at 8 bases. Germline V CDR1 and CDR2: MDHEN, SYDVKM. The J segment lost 4 bases and the V segment lost 6 bases, leaving 4 bases of the junction unmatched. The length of the CDR3 is 13 residues. The DNA of the CDR3 is TGTGCCAGCAGCCACACAGGGGGAGAGACCCAGTACTTC. Translating it yields CASSHTGGETQYF.

As for this clonotype: A clone one base away is much larger, so this may be a read error. The chain uses TRBV12-5 and TRBJ1-5; weak D call: TRBD1 (5 bases). The germline V gene has CDR1 LGHNT and CDR2 FRNRAP. The CDR3 covers 14 residues. For the CDR3, the DNA is TGTGCTAGTGGTTACACAGGTAGCAATCGGCCCCAGCATTTT. Encoded protein: CASGYTGSNRPQHF.

About this clonotype: A much larger clone sits a single nucleotide away, making a read error possible. It is likely a read error, because the conserved phenylalanine at the end of the CDR3 is missing. The chain joins TRBV13 to TRBJ1-1; TRBD1 might be the D (5 bases). Trimming stripped 4 bases from V and 2 bases from J, with 11 bases between. The germline V gene has CDR1 PRHDT and CDR2 FYEKMQ (reference sequence). The CDR3 extends over 14 amino acids. The CDR3 is CASSSRTYNTEAFL. The CDR3 DNA reads TGTGCCAGCAGCTCTCGGACATATAACACTGAAGCTTTCTTA.